The rows below give T cell receptor beta chains drawn from one sample of a study of blood T cell repertoires in COVID-19. The repertoire was sequenced with immunoSEQ multiplex PCR; TCRdb's copy has only in-frame clones and lacks some. The sample carries 50,000 to 70,000 clones, 85% to 90% recorded once. Sequencing was performed on peripheral blood. The receptor set was obtained from a human donor with active COVID-19. The donor label of this sample is uncertain. Both conserved end residues are part of each CDR3. The D gene is left open where the match is weak. Only some rows state a clone size, as once, few, many or a class for expanded clones.

v_call,clone_size,d_call,j_call,cdr3_aa,cdr3_nt
TRBV19,-,-,TRBJ2-3,CASTLRRDSRTDTQYF,TGTGCCAGTACCCTACGGCGGGACTCACGCACAGATACGCAGTATTTT
TRBV6-1,-,-,TRBJ1-1,CASSEVGLMNTEAFF,TGTGCCAGCAGTGAAGTCGGACTGATGAACACTGAAGCTTTCTTT
TRBV5-6,-,-,TRBJ1-2,CASSLKARGSNYGYTF,TGTGCCAGCAGCTTGAAGGCCAGGGGCTCTAACTATGGCTACACCTTC
TRBV19,-,TRBD2,TRBJ2-2,CASKRETGELFF,TGTGCCAGTAAGCGGGAGACCGGGGAGCTGTTTTTT
TRBV6-5,-,TRBD1,TRBJ2-3,CASSYQRTGGTDTQYF,TGTGCCAGCAGTTACCAACGGACAGGGGGCACAGATACGCAGTATTTT
TRBV10-3,-,-,TRBJ2-7,CAISESRGRVGYEQYF,TGTGCCATCAGTGAGTCAAGAGGCAGGGTCGGATACGAGCAGTACTTC
TRBV18,-,-,TRBJ1-2,CASSPNSPGANYGYTF,TGTGCCAGCTCACCAAACTCGCCAGGGGCCAACTATGGCTACACCTTC
TRBV27,-,TRBD1,TRBJ1-2,CASSFGQGGGYTF,TGTGCCAGCAGTTTCGGACAGGGGGGTGGCTACACCTTC
TRBV6-4,-,TRBD1,TRBJ1-2,CASSDSGTGLYGYTF,TGTGCCAGCAGTGACTCGGGGACAGGGCTCTATGGCTACACCTTC
TRBV6-2/TRBV6-3,-,TRBD1,TRBJ1-2,CASSRDRGFRAYGYTF,TGTGCCAGCAGTCGGGACAGGGGGTTCCGTGCCTATGGCTACACCTTC
TRBV28,-,-,TRBJ1-2,CASSLIRGGANYGYTF,TGTGCCAGCAGTTTAATTCGGGGAGGGGCGAACTATGGCTACACCTTC
TRBV28,-,TRBD1,TRBJ1-4,CASSPPTGVVGEKLFF,TGTGCCAGCAGCCCGCCGACAGGGGTGGTAGGTGAAAAACTGTTTTTT
TRBV7-2,-,-,TRBJ1-5,CASSFNRGGNQPQHF,TGTGCCAGCAGCTTCAATCGGGGGGGCAATCAGCCCCAGCATTTT
TRBV5-5,-,-,TRBJ2-2,CASSLVPSLNTGELFF,TGTGCCAGCAGCTTGGTGCCTAGCCTTAACACCGGGGAGCTGTTTTTT
TRBV4-3,once,-,TRBJ1-2,CASTGQIGIGYGYTF,TGCGCCAGCACGGGACAAATAGGCATTGGGTATGGCTACACCTTC
TRBV6-5,-,-,TRBJ1-3,CASRPTGTSGNTIYF,TGTGCCAGCAGGCCCACAGGAACCTCTGGAAACACCATATATTTT
TRBV19,few,TRBD1,TRBJ1-2,CASGQGEFNYGYTF,TGTGCCAGTGGACAGGGGGAGTTTAACTATGGCTACACCTTC
TRBV5-6,-,-,TRBJ2-2,CASSSFPQNRNTGELFF,TGTGCCAGCAGCTCCTTCCCACAGAACCGGAACACCGGGGAGCTGTTTTTT
TRBV6-2/TRBV6-3,-,TRBD2,TRBJ2-3,CASSLAGGWATDTQYF,TGTGCCAGCAGTTTAGCGGGGGGGTGGGCCACAGATACGCAGTATTTT
TRBV5-1,once,TRBD1,TRBJ2-5,CASSIAGTGPETQYF,TGCGCCAGCAGCATAGCCGGGACAGGGCCCGAGACCCAGTACTTC
TRBV6-5,-,TRBD1,TRBJ2-5,CASSFPGTGGAETQYF,TGTGCCAGCAGTTTTCCCGGGACAGGGGGCGCGGAGACCCAGTACTTC
TRBV20-1,-,TRBD1,TRBJ2-4,CSARAGTAQYF,TGCAGTGCTAGAGCCGGGACAGCTCAGTACTTC
TRBV5-4,-,TRBD2,TRBJ2-3,CASRFWGGSPDTQYF,TGTGCCAGCAGGTTTTGGGGGGGATCGCCAGATACGCAGTATTTT
TRBV4-2,-,-,TRBJ2-3,CASSQTVGVTDTQYF,TGTGCCAGCAGCCAGACCGTGGGAGTTACAGATACGCAGTATTTT
TRBV5-1,-,TRBD2,TRBJ2-3,CASKSGRGVADTQYF,TGCGCCAGCAAAAGCGGGAGGGGAGTGGCAGATACGCAGTATTTT
TRBV19,-,TRBD1,TRBJ1-5,CASSIGDRVGNQPQHF,TGTGCCAGTAGTATCGGGGACAGGGTCGGCAATCAGCCCCAGCATTTT
TRBV27,-,TRBD2,TRBJ2-1,CASSLPPNRLAPYNEQFF,TGTGCCAGCAGTCTCCCCCCTAACCGACTAGCCCCATACAATGAGCAGTTCTTC
TRBV5-5,-,-,TRBJ1-2,CASSATGQGSYGYTF,TGTGCCAGCAGCGCAACAGGGCAAGGTAGCTATGGCTACACCTTC
TRBV7-6,few,TRBD1,TRBJ1-2,CASSSQTGGNNYGYTF,TGTGCCAGCAGCTCTCAAACAGGGGGCAACAACTATGGCTACACCTTC
TRBV6-5,-,TRBD1,TRBJ2-7,CASRTGVGVYEQYF,TGTGCCAGCAGGACAGGGGTGGGGGTCTACGAGCAGTACTTC
TRBV5-1,-,-,TRBJ2-7,CASSSQGGTHEQYF,TGCGCCAGCAGCTCCCAAGGGGGTACCCACGAGCAGTACTTC
TRBV3-1/TRBV3-2,once,TRBD2,TRBJ2-1,CASSQGFPSGGRVDNEQFF,TGTGCCAGCAGCCAAGGGTTTCCTAGCGGGGGGAGGGTTGACAATGAGCAGTTCTTC
TRBV5-1,-,TRBD1,TRBJ1-2,CASSRGGEMNYGYTF,TGCGCCAGCAGCCGAGGGGGCGAGATGAACTATGGCTACACCTTC
TRBV12-3/TRBV12-4,-,-,TRBJ1-1,CASSLAANTEAFF,TGTGCCAGCAGTTTAGCGGCGAACACTGAAGCTTTCTTT
TRBV14,-,TRBD2,TRBJ2-1,CASSRLRGGALNNEQFF,TGTGCCAGCAGCCGCCTCCGGGGGGGGGCTTTAAACAATGAGCAGTTCTTC
TRBV11-2,-,TRBD1,TRBJ2-7,CASSRDRGSYEQYF,TGTGCCAGCAGCCGAGACAGGGGTTCCTACGAGCAGTACTTC
TRBV24-1,-,-,TRBJ2-5,CATSDTSGETQYF,TGTGCCACCAGTGATACTTCCGGGGAGACCCAGTACTTC
TRBV6-5,-,TRBD2,TRBJ2-2,CASRLSGRNTGELFF,TGTGCCAGCAGACTTAGCGGGAGGAACACCGGGGAGCTGTTTTTT
TRBV29-1,-,-,TRBJ1-2,CSVYQNYGYTF,TGCAGCGTCTATCAAAACTATGGCTACACCTTC
TRBV3-1/TRBV3-2,-,TRBD2,TRBJ2-3,CASSLLPGLAGGRTDTQYF,TGTGCCAGCAGCCTACTCCCGGGACTAGCGGGAGGGCGCACAGATACGCAGTATTTT
TRBV5-1,few,TRBD1,TRBJ2-7,CASSSGTGSYEQYF,TGCGCCAGCAGCTCCGGGACAGGGTCCTACGAGCAGTACTTC
TRBV9,once,-,TRBJ1-2,CASSVVSNRGPSGYTF,TGTGCCAGCAGCGTAGTATCAAACAGAGGGCCCTCGGGCTACACCTTC
TRBV7-9,-,TRBD2,TRBJ2-7,CASSLRRLAGGDEQYF,TGTGCCAGCAGCTTACGGCGGCTAGCGGGGGGTGACGAGCAGTACTTC
TRBV27,-,TRBD1,TRBJ1-1,CANTIYGRQGAIIPNTEAFF,TGTGCCAATACAATCTACGGTAGACAGGGGGCGATTATCCCGAACACTGAAGCTTTCTTT
TRBV5-1,-,TRBD2,TRBJ2-5,CASRGVAGIQETQYF,TGCGCCAGCCGTGGGGTAGCGGGGATCCAAGAGACCCAGTACTTC
TRBV30,-,-,TRBJ2-7,CAWSVHGVYEQYF,TGTGCCTGGAGTGTTCACGGGGTCTACGAGCAGTACTTC
TRBV6-4,-,-,TRBJ2-7,CASSVWEMIRGQYF,TGTGCCAGCAGTGTGTGGGAGATGATCCGTGGGCAGTACTTC
TRBV19,-,TRBD1,TRBJ2-6,CASMTGLTSGANVLTF,TGTGCCAGTATGACAGGGCTAACCTCTGGGGCCAACGTCCTGACTTTC
TRBV27,once,-,TRBJ1-4,CASSLQFATNEKLFF,TGTGCCAGCAGTTTACAGTTTGCAACTAATGAAAAACTGTTTTTT
TRBV30,-,-,TRBJ2-7,CAWSVNGYEQYF,TGTGCCTGGAGTGTAAACGGTTACGAGCAGTACTTC
TRBV6-5,-,-,TRBJ1-1,CASRTGIEAFF,TGTGCCAGCAGAACAGGGATCGAAGCTTTCTTT
TRBV30,-,TRBD2,TRBJ2-5,CAWSVGLAGSGAAPSKETQYF,TGTGCCTGGAGTGTCGGGCTAGCGGGGTCTGGGGCCGCTCCGTCGAAAGAGACCCAGTACTTC